The entry that follows covers one TCR beta chain sequence. Authors' methods: Amplification from reference gene primers served as the basis for estimated nucleated cell counts. TCRdb's copy holds only in-frame clones and misses some; the assay was immunoSEQ multiplex PCR. V and J calls plus clone size are reproduced from that table; the DNA served to infer D and trimming. Here the sample spans around 190,000 clones, under 80% being singletons. The sample comes from a study of blood T cell repertoires in COVID-19. Study-level information: The United States, Italy and Spain provided the acute and convalescent COVID-19 samples.

Source material: peripheral blood. The receptor's source is a woman in her fifties or sixties with acute or convalescent COVID-19.

In nucleotides, the CDR3 is TGCAGTGCTAGTAAAGCGACCGGGGAGCTGTTTTTT. This translates into CSASKATGELFF. This chain links TRBV20-1 with TRBJ2-2; D is unclear. Per the germline V gene, CDR1 is DFQATT and CDR2 is SNEGSKA (reference sequence). The ends were cut back, 3 bases at V and 5 bases at J, with 7 bases in the middle. This CDR3 contains 12 residues.